This T cell receptor beta chain appears in the sequencing data of a study of beta chain features in type 1 diabetes. Study conclusions and caveats: Moderately but significantly shorter TCRB CDR3s were found in Type 1 diabetes patients in all four CD4+ subsets.

Reverse transcription of all isolated RNA meant that expressed TCRB transcripts were sequenced. Libraries were prepared by immunoSEQ multiplex PCR; TCRdb keeps only in-frame clonotypes and omits some of them. Of under 350,000 clones in the sample, more than 13% were seen once. This CDR3 is 15 amino acids long. After removal of 2 bases from V and 4 bases from J, the junction contained 6 bases not matched to a gene. Per the germline V gene, CDR1 is SGHTA and CDR2 is FQGNSA. Concerning this clone: Its antigen is as yet unknown.

CD45RO/CCR7/CD25/CD127/CD95/CD27 separated CD4+ naive, central memory, regulatory and stem cell-like memory cells by sorting. Sequencing was carried out using naive CD4+ T cells from blood. This TCR was recovered from a man in his thirties or forties with type 1 diabetes. The chain combines TRBV7-2 with TRBJ1-2, with 8 bases aligning to TRBD1. In nucleotides, the CDR3 is TGTGCCAGCAGCTTATCGCAGGGGGCGCGCTATGGCTACACCTTC. Protein sequence: CASSLSQGARYGYTF.